This T cell receptor (beta chain) stems from a study of blood T cell repertoires in COVID-19. Study at large: COVID-19 samples collected from the United States, Italy and Spain covered acute and convalescent phases. From T cells, B-cell-depleted T cells, or PBMCs came the material, which was cDNA or gDNA.

As processed by the authors: From reference gene primer amplification, estimates of nucleated cell counts were derived. The repertoire was sequenced with immunoSEQ multiplex PCR; TCRdb's copy has only in-frame clones and lacks some. The D gene and trimming were derived from the DNA, and the V and J assignments and clone size from that table. The data contain more than 90,000 clones, 91% of them singletons. This clone was detected only a few times. The sequence was collected from a man aged 50-60 years with acute or convalescent COVID-19. The material sequenced was peripheral blood.

CDR3 DNA sequence: TGTGCCAGCAGCGTAAAGGATTCGCAACCGGGACTAGCGGCCGGGGAGCTGTTTTTT. This gives the protein CASSVKDSQPGLAAGELFF. The chain combines TRBV9 with TRBJ2-2; TRBD2 aligns across 11 bases. The CDR3 is made up of 19 amino acids. Germline V gives CDR1 SGDLS, CDR2 YYNGEE. J gave up 6 bases and V 1 base, and 14 bases lay outside the gene matches.